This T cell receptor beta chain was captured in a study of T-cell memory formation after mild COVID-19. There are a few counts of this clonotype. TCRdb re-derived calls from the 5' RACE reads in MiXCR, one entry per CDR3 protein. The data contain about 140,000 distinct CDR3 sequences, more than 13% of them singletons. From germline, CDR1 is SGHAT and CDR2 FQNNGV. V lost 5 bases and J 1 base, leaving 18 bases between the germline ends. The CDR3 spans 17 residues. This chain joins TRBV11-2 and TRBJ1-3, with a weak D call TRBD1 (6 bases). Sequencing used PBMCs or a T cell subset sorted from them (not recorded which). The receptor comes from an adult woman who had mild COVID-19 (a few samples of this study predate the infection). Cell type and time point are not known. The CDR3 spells CASSPSNLQGSGNTIYF. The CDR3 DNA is TGTGCCAGCAGCCCATCCAACCTACAGGGATCTGGAAACACCATATATTTT.